This T cell receptor (beta chain) derives from a study of blood T cell repertoires in COVID-19. Study-wide background: Researchers got acute and convalescent COVID-19 samples from the United States, Italy and Spain. In each case, the material was cDNA or gDNA derived from T cells, B-cell-depleted T cells, or PBMCs.

Original analysis: Reference gene primer amplification in the assay estimated nucleated cell counts. TCRdb's table, derived via immunoSEQ multiplex PCR, lists solely in-frame clones and lacks some. V, J and clone size reflect that table, while D and trimming were determined from the DNA. The sample holds about 71,000 clones, roughly 85% seen once. The CDR3 has 13 amino acids. V lost 4 bases and J 7 bases, leaving 14 bases between the germline ends. Germline-derived CDR1 and CDR2 are SGHRS and YFSETQ. The chain uses TRBV5-1 and TRBJ1-1; maybe TRBD1 (6 bases). Sequencing was performed on peripheral blood. The sequence derives from a man aged 30-40 years with acute or convalescent COVID-19. The CDR3 nucleotides read TGCGCCAGCAGCCCGGACAGTCAGGGTGAAGCTTTCTTT. This sequence encodes CASSPDSQGEAFF. The variable domain in full, with the rest retrieved from reference TRBV5-1 and TRBJ1-1, is KAGVTQTPRYLIKTRGQQVTLSCSPISGHRSVSWYQQTPGQGLQFLFEYFSETQRNKGNFPGRFSGRQFSNSRSEMNVSTLELGDSALYLCASSPDSQGEAFFGQGTRLTVV.